The 11 T cell receptor beta chains listed next were all sequenced from one sample in a study of shared clonotypes between healthy human individuals. Method: immunoSEQ multiplex PCR; TCRdb's copy keeps in-frame clones and lacks some. This table holds some 2,000,000 clones, 95% found once. Material: naive CD4+ T cells sorted from blood. Documented subset: CD45RA+ positively selected. The receptor set was obtained from a man in his late teens or twenties in good health.

The rearrangement joins TRBV30 to TRBJ2-7, with a weak D call TRBD2 (6 bases). This CDR3 contains 13 residues. Trimming took 2 bases from V and 5 from J, leaving 13 bases between them. Germline CDR1 and CDR2: GTSNPN and SVGIG (reference sequence). CDR3 region: CAWSRLAKNEQYF. The CDR3 region has the DNA TGTGCCTGGAGTAGGCTAGCGAAGAACGAGCAGTACTTC.

This chain joins TRBV5-6 and TRBJ2-2; D perhaps matches TRBD1 (6 bases). CDR3 length: 15 amino acids. The V gene's germline CDR1 is SGHDT and CDR2 YYEEEE. Deletions cut 4 bases from V and 3 bases from J, with 13 bases between. The CDR3, as DNA: TGTGCCAGCAGCCCAACAGGGTGGGACACCGGGGAGCTGTTTTTT. It translates to CASSPTGWDTGELFF.

The V call is TRBV19, the J call TRBJ1-1; maybe TRBD1 (5 bases). Trimming cost V 8 bases and J 6 bases, with 28 bases left between them. The CDR3 consists of 17 residues. Germline CDR1 is LNHDA and CDR2 is SQIVND (reference sequence). CDR3 sequence reads: CASGPFPTDQGLAEAFF. For the CDR3, the DNA is TGTGCCAGTGGACCCTTCCCCACTGACCAGGGCCTCGCTGAAGCTTTCTTT.

The V gene is TRBV4-3, the J gene TRBJ1-2; D is ambiguous. The CDR3 runs 14 residues. The germline CDR1 and CDR2 sequences are LGHNA and YSLEER. Between the trimmed V and J ends, which lost 0 bases and 7 bases, there was a span of 12 bases. CDR3 protein: CASSQEWDGSGYTF. In nucleotides, the CDR3 is TGCGCCAGCAGCCAAGAATGGGATGGCAGTGGCTACACCTTC.

CDR3 sequence: CASSLGLGMYNEQFF. The CDR3 DNA sequence: TGCGCCAGCAGCTTGGGACTAGGGATGTACAATGAGCAGTTCTTC. This rearrangement joins TRBV5-1 to TRBJ2-1; maybe TRBD2 (6 bases). CDR1 SGHRS and CDR2 YFSETQ come from the germline V gene. Deletions cut 0 bases from V and 4 bases from J, with 11 bases between. This CDR3 is 15 amino acids long.

Comments on this clone: The sample contains more than one DNA sequence encoding this CDR3. The J gene is TRBJ2-5, the V gene TRBV5-4; D remains ambiguous. The germline V gene encodes CDR1 SGHNT and CDR2 YYREEE (reference sequence). Trimming shortened V by 2 bases and J by 2 bases, and 4 bases separated the two germline ends. The CDR3 is 12 amino acids. The CDR3 bases are TGTGCCAGCAGCTTCGATCAAGAGACCCAGTACTTC. This translates into CASSFDQETQYF.

This chain uses TRBV4-2 with TRBJ1-4, with D possibly TRBD1 on 5 matching bases. CDR1 is LGHNA and CDR2 is YNFKEQ in the germline V gene. The V end lost 0 bases, the J end lost 5 bases, and 19 bases lay between the germline ends. CDR3 length equals 18 residues. In DNA, the CDR3 is TGTGCCAGCAGCCAAGATTCACAGGCCGCCGGGGGGAATGAAAAACTGTTTTTT. Its protein is CASSQDSQAAGGNEKLFF.

This chain links TRBV2 with TRBJ1-2; no definite D call. There are 13 residues in the CDR3. CDR1 and CDR2 from the germline V gene are SNHLY and FYNNEI. V was cut by 9 bases and J by 3 bases, with 14 bases left in between. The CDR3 here is CASLRDPYYGYTF. The CDR3 DNA reads TGTGCCAGTCTCCGAGACCCTTACTATGGCTACACCTTC.

This chain joins TRBV6-1 and TRBJ2-1; D may be TRBD2 (5 bases). The CDR3 covers 15 residues. Germline loops: CDR1 MNHNS, CDR2 SASEGT. The germline V and J ends were trimmed by 1 base and 3 bases, with 10 bases remaining between them. CDR3: CASSEGRARYNEQFF. CDR3 nucleotide sequence: TGTGCCAGCAGTGAAGGGCGGGCCCGCTACAATGAGCAGTTCTTC.

Worth noting for this clone: Distinct nucleotide sequences in the sample also encode this CDR3. This rearrangement joins TRBV29-1 to TRBJ2-1, with 8 nucleotides matching TRBD1. The CDR3 totals 14 residues. Germline lookup yields CDR1 SQVTM and CDR2 ANQGSEA. V lost 6 bases and J lost 0; bases outside the gene matches: 4. As DNA, the CDR3 is TGCAGCGTGGACGGACAGGGCTCCTACAATGAGCAGTTCTTC. It codes for CSVDGQGSYNEQFF.

This clone came up once. In the same sample, other DNA sequences code for this CDR3. This sequence joins TRBV28 and TRBJ2-3; TRBD2 matches 9 bases. With 3 bases clipped from V and 3 bases from J, the junction kept 4 bases outside the gene matches. The CDR3 is made up of 15 amino acids. Germline values: CDR1 MDHEN, CDR2 SYDVKM. The DNA for the CDR3 is TGTGCCAGCAGTTTGGCGGGGGGGCCAACAGATACGCAGTATTTT. This gives the protein CASSLAGGPTDTQYF. Full variable domain (outside the CDR3, taken from reference TRBV28 and TRBJ2-3): DVKVTQSSRYLVKRTGEKVFLECVQDMDHENMFWYRQDPGLGLRLIYFSYDVKMKEKGDIPEGYSVSREKKERFSLILESASTNQTSMYLCASSLAGGPTDTQYFGPGTRLTVL.